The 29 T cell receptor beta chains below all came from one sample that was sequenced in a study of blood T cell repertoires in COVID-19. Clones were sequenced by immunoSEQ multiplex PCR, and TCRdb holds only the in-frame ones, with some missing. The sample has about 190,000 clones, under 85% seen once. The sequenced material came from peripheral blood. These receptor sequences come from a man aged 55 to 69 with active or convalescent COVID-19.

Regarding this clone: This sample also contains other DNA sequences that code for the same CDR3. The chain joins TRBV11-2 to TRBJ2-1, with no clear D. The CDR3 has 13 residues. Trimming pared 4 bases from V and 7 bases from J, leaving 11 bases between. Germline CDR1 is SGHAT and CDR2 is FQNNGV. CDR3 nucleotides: TGTGCCAGCAGCTCTGAACGGTATAATGAGCAGTTCTTC. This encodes CASSSERYNEQFF.

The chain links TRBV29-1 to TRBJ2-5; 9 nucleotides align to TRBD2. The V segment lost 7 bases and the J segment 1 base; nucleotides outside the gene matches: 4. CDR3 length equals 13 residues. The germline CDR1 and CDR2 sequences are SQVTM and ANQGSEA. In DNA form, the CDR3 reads TGCAGCGCGCTGACTAGCGGCCAAGAGACCCAGTACTTC. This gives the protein CSALTSGQETQYF.

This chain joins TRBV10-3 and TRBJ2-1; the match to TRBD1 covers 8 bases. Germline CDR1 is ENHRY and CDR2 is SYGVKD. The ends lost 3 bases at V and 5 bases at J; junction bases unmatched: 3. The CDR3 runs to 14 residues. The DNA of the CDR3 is TGTGCCATCAGTGATTCAGGGGGCAACAATGAGCAGTTCTTC. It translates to CAISDSGGNNEQFF.

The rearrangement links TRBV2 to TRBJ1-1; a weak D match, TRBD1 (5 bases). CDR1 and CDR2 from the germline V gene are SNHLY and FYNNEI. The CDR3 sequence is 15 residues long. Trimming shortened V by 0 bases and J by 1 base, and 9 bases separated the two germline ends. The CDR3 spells CASSEAQGWNTEAFF. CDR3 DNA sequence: TGTGCCAGCAGTGAAGCGCAGGGATGGAACACTGAAGCTTTCTTT.

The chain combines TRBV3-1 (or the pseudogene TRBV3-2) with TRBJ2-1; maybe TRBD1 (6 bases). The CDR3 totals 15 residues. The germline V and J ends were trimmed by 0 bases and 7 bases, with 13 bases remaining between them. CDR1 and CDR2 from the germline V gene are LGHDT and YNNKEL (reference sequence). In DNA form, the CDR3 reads TGTGCCAGCAGCCAAGATGGGATAGGGACAAATGAGCAGTTCTTC. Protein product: CASSQDGIGTNEQFF.

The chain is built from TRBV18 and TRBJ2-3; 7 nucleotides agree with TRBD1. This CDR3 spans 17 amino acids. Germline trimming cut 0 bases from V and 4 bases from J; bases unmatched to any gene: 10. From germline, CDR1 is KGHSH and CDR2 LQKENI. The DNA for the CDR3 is TGTGCCAGCTCACCACCGTCCGGCGACAGGGAGTCAGATACGCAGTATTTT. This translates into CASSPPSGDRESDTQYF.

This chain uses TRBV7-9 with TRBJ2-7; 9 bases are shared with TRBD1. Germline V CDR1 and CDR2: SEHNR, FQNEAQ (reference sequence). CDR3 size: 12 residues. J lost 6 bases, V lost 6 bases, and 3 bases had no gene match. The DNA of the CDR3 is TGTGCCAGCAGTGGGACAGGGCCCGAGCAGTACTTC. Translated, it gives CASSGTGPEQYF.

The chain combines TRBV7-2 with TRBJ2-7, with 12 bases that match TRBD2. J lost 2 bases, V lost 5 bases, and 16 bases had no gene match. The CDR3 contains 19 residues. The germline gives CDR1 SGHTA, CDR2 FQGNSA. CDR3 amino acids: CASSGQGLAGTRITYEQYF. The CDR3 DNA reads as TGTGCCAGCAGCGGTCAGGGACTAGCGGGCACCCGAATAACCTACGAGCAGTACTTC.

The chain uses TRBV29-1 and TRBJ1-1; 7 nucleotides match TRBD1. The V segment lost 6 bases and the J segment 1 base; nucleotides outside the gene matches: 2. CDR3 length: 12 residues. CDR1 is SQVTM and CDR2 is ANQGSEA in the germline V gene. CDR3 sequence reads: CSVRTGNTEAFF. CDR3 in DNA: TGCAGCGTCCGGACAGGGAACACTGAAGCTTTCTTT.

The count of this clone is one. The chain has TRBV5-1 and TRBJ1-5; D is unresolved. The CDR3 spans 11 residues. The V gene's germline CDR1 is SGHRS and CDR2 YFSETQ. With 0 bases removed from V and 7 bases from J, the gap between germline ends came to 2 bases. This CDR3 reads CASSLVQPQHF. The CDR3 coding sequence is TGCGCCAGCAGCTTGGTACAGCCCCAGCATTTT.

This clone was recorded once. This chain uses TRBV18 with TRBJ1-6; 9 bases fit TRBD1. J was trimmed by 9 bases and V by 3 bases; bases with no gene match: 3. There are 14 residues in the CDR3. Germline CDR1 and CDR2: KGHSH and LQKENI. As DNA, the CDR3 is TGTGCCAGCTCACCGGGACAGGGTACTTCACCCCTCCACTTT. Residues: CASSPGQGTSPLHF.

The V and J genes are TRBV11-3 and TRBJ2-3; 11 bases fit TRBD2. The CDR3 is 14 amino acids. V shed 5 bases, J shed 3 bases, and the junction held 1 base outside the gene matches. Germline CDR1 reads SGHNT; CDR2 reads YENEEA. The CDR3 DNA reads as TGTGCCAGCAGCCTAGCGGGAGGAACAGATACGCAGTATTTT. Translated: CASSLAGGTDTQYF.

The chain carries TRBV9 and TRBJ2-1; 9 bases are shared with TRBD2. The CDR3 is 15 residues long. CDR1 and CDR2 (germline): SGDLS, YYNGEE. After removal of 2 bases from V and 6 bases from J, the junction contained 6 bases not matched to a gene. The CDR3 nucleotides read TGTGCCAGCAGCGTTCTTAGCGGGAGTATCAATGAGCAGTTCTTC. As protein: CASSVLSGSINEQFF.

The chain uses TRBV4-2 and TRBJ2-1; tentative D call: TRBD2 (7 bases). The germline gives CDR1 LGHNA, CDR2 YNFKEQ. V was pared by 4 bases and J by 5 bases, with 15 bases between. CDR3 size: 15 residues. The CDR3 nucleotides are TGTGCCAGCAGCCGCGAGGGGGGGAGGGACAATGAGCAGTTCTTC. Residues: CASSREGGRDNEQFF.

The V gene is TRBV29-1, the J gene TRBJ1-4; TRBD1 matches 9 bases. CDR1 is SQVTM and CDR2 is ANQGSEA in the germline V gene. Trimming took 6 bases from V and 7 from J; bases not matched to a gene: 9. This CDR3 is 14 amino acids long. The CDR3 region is CSVGTGYEGEKLFF. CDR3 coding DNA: TGCAGCGTAGGGACAGGGTACGAGGGTGAAAAACTGTTTTTT.

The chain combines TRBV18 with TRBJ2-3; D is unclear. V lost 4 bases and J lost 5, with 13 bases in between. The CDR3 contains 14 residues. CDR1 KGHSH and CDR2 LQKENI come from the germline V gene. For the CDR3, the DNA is TGTGCCAGCTCACAGGCTAGATCCCTAGATACGCAGTATTTT. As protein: CASSQARSLDTQYF. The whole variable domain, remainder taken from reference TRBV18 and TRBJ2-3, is NAGVMQNPRHLVRRRGQEARLRCSPMKGHSHVYWYRQLPEEGLKFMVYLQKENIIDESGMPKERFSAEFPKEGPSILRIQQVVRGDSAAYFCASSQARSLDTQYFGPGTRLTVL.

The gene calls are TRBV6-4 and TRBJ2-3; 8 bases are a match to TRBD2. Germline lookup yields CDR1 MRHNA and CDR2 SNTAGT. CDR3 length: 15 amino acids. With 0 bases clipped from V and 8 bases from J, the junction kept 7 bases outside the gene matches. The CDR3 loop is CASSDSEREIPTQYF. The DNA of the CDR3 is TGTGCCAGCAGTGACTCGGAGCGGGAGATCCCTACGCAGTATTTT.

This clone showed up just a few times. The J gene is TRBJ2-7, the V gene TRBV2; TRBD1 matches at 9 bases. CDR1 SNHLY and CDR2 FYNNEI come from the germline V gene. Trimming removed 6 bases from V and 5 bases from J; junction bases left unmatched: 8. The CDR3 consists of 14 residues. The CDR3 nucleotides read TGTGCCAGCAGGGGGGACAGGGTAGTACACGAGCAGTACTTC. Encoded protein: CASRGDRVVHEQYF.

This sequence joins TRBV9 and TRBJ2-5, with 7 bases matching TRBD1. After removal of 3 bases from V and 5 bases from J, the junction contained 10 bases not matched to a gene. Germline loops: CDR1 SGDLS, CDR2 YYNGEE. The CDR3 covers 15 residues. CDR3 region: CASSAHRGQGETQYF. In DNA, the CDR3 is TGTGCCAGCAGCGCGCACAGGGGCCAGGGGGAGACCCAGTACTTC. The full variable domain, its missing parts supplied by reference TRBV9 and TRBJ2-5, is DSGVTQTPKHLITATGQRVTLRCSPRSGDLSVYWYQQSLDQGLQFLIQYYNGEERAKGNILERFSAQQFPDLHSELNLSSLELGDSALYFCASSAHRGQGETQYFGPGTRLLVL.

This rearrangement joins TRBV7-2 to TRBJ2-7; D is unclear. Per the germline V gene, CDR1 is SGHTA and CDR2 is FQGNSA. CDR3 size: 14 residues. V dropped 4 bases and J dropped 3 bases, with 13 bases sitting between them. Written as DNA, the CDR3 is TGTGCCAGCAGCTCCGCAGGTTTGCTCTACGAGCAGTACTTC. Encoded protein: CASSSAGLLYEQYF.

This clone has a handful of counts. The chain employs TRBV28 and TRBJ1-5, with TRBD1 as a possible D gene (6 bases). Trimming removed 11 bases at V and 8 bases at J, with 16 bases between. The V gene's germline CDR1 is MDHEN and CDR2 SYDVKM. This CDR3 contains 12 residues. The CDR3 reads CAGRDPGEPQHF. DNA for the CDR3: TGTGCCGGCCGGGACCCAGGGGAGCCCCAGCATTTT.

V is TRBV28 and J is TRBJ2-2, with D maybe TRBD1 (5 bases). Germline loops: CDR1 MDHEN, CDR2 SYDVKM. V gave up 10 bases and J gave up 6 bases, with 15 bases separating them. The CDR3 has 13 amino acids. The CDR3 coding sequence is TGTGCCACTGCCAAGTTCAGGGCCGGGGAGCTGTTTTTT. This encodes CATAKFRAGELFF.

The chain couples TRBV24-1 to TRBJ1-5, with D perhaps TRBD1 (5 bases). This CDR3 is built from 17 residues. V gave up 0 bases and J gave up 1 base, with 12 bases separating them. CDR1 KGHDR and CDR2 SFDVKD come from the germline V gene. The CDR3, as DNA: TGTGCCACCAGTGATTTGGGCCAGGGAGGGAGCAATCAGCCCCAGCATTTT. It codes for CATSDLGQGGSNQPQHF.

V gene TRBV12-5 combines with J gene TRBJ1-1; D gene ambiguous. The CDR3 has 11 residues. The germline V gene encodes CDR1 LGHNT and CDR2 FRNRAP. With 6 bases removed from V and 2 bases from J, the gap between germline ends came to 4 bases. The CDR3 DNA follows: TGTGCTAGTGGCCATAACACTGAAGCTTTCTTT. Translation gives CASGHNTEAFF.

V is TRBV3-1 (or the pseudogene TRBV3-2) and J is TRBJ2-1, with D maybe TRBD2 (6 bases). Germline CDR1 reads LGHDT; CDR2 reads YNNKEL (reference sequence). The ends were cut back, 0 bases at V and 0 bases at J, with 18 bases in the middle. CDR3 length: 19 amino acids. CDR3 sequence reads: CASSQDRGEAMSSYNEQFF. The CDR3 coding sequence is TGTGCCAGCAGCCAAGATCGTGGGGAGGCGATGAGCTCCTACAATGAGCAGTTCTTC.

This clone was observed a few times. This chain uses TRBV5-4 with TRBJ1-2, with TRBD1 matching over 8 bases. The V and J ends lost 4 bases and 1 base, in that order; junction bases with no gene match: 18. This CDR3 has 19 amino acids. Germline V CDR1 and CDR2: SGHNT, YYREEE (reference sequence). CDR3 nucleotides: TGTGCCAGCAGCGGGGTGGACAGGGCCGCTAAAAAAATTAACTATGGCTACACCTTC. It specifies CASSGVDRAAKKINYGYTF. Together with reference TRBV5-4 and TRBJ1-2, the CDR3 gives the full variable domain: ETGVTQSPTHLIKTRGQQVTLRCSSQSGHNTVSWYQQALGQGPQFIFQYYREEENGRGNFPPRFSGLQFPNYSSELNVNALELDDSALYLCASSGVDRAAKKINYGYTFGSGTRLTVV.

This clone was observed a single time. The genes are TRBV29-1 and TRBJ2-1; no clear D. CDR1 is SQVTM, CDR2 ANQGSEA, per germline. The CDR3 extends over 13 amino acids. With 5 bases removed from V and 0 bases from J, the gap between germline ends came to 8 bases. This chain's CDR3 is CSVRPGSYNEQFF. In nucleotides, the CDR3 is TGCAGCGTTCGCCCAGGCTCCTACAATGAGCAGTTCTTC.

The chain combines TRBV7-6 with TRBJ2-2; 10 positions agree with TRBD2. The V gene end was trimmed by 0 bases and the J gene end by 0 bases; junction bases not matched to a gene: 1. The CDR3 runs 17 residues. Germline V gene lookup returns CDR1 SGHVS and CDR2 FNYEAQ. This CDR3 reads CASSLAGLASNTGELFF. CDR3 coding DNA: TGTGCCAGCAGCTTAGCGGGACTAGCGTCGAACACCGGGGAGCTGTTTTTT. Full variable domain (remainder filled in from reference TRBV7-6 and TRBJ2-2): GAGVSQSPRYKVTKRGQDVALRCDPISGHVSLYWYRQALGQGPEFLTYFNYEAQQDKSGLPNDRFSAERPEGSISTLTIQRTEQRDSAMYRCASSLAGLASNTGELFFGEGSRLTVL.

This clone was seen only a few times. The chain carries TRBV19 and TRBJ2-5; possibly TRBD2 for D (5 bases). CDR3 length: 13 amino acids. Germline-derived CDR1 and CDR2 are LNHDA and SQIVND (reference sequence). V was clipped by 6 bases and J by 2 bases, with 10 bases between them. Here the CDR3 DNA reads TGTGCCAGTAGCCGGACTGCACAAGAGACCCAGTACTTC. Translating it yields CASSRTAQETQYF.